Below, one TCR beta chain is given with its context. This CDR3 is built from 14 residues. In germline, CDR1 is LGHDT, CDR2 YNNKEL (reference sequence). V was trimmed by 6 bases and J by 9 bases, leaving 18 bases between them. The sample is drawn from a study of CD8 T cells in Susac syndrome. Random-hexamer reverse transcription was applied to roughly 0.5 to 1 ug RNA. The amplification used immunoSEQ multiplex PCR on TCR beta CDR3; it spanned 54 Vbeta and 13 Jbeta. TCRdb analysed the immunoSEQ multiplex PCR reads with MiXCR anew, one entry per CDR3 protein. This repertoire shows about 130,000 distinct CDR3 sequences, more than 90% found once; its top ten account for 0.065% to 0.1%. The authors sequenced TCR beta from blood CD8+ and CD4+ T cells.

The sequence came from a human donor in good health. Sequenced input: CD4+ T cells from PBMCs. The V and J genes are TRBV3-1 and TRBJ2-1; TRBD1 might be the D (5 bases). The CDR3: CASRSRQRPTEQFF. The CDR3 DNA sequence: TGTGCCAGCAGATCTAGACAGCGTCCGACTGAGCAGTTCTTC.